Reported below is one T cell receptor (beta chain). Germline V gene lookup returns CDR1 LGHDT and CDR2 YNNKEL (reference sequence). V trimming: 4 bases; J trimming: 5 bases; junction bases outside the gene matches: 12. The CDR3 has 19 residues. These data are taken from a study of blood T cell repertoires in COVID-19. Turning to the study itself: Sources were T cells, B-cell-depleted T cells, or PBMCs; the material itself was cDNA or gDNA.

Sequencing was performed with immunoSEQ multiplex PCR; in TCRdb, only in-frame clones are kept and a portion is missing. The sample includes approximately 530,000 clones, about 89% of them seen just once. The Seattle site enrolled patients during active infection and followed them longitudinally. The rearrangement uses TRBV3-1 (or the pseudogene TRBV3-2) and TRBJ2-3, with 16 bases that match TRBD2. This TCR was recovered from a woman between 45 and 65 years old with COVID-19, enrolled during active disease. The sequenced material came from peripheral blood. The CDR3 here is CASSPGTSGGALNVDTQYF. The CDR3 nucleotides are TGTGCCAGCAGCCCTGGGACTAGCGGGGGGGCTTTGAATGTAGATACGCAGTATTTT.